The 18 T cell receptor beta chains below come from one sample, sequenced in a study of T cells after posttransplantation cyclophosphamide. The data were produced by immunoSEQ multiplex PCR, yet TCRdb's version contains in-frame clones alone and is incomplete. The sample has roughly 14,000 clones, under 85% seen once. The sample was memory CD4+ T cells sorted from PBMCs. The receptors come from a middle-aged man in good health, CMV-negative, and a related stem cell transplant donor.

This clone appeared once. The chain recombines TRBV5-1 with TRBJ1-2; no firm D call. The V end was cut by 4 bases, the J end by 3 bases, with 13 bases between. Germline-derived CDR1 and CDR2 are SGHRS and YFSETQ. There are 14 residues in the CDR3. The chain's CDR3 is CASSMTDSHYGYTF. The CDR3 region has the DNA TGCGCCAGCAGCATGACTGATTCCCACTATGGCTACACCTTC.

The CDR3 loop is CASSSLLAGDRFEQYF. The DNA for the CDR3 is TGTGCCAGCAGCTCCCTACTAGCGGGAGATCGCTTCGAGCAGTACTTC. V usage is TRBV5-5 and J usage is TRBJ2-7; 11 bases map to TRBD2. Per germline, CDR1 SGHKS and CDR2 YYEKEE (reference sequence). V gave up 3 bases and J gave up 6 bases; unmatched junction bases: 11. This CDR3 contains 16 residues.

V usage is TRBV9 and J usage is TRBJ2-4; 11 bases map to TRBD2. CDR1 and CDR2 (germline): SGDLS, YYNGEE. V lost 3 bases to trimming and J lost 10 bases; unmatched junction nucleotides: 6. The CDR3 loop spans 14 amino acids. CDR3 amino acids: CASSATTSGEIQYF. DNA for the CDR3: TGTGCCAGCAGCGCTACGACTAGCGGGGAGATTCAGTACTTC.

The J gene is TRBJ1-2, the V gene TRBV30, with TRBD1 as a possible D gene (5 bases). The germline CDR1 and CDR2 sequences are GTSNPN and SVGIG (reference sequence). Trimming stripped 5 bases from V and 4 bases from J, with 8 bases between. The CDR3 spans 11 residues. The CDR3 region has the DNA TGTGCCTGGGTTCAGGGCTATGGCTACACCTTC. It specifies CAWVQGYGYTF.

This clone appeared a single time. V and J are TRBV5-8 and TRBJ2-5, with TRBD1 identical over 7 bases. The CDR3 sequence is 14 residues long. The trim removed 4 bases at V and 2 bases at J, leaving 5 bases unmatched. The germline V gene encodes CDR1 SGHTS and CDR2 YDEGEE. The DNA for the CDR3 is TGTGCCAGCAGCCATTGGGACAGACAAGAGACCCAGTACTTC. Protein sequence: CASSHWDRQETQYF.

This chain connects TRBV4-1 to TRBJ2-7; tentative D call: TRBD2 (6 bases). This CDR3 spans 13 amino acids. Germline V gives CDR1 MGHRA, CDR2 YSYEKL. V dropped 1 base and J dropped 7 bases, with 11 bases sitting between them. CDR3: CASSQGAGREQYF. CDR3 sequence (DNA): TGCGCCAGCAGCCAAGGGGCGGGACGGGAGCAGTACTTC.

The chain employs TRBV11-2 and TRBJ2-1; the match to TRBD1 covers 8 bases. V was clipped by 5 bases and J by 6 bases; unmatched bases: 12. CDR1 SGHAT and CDR2 FQNNGV come from the germline V gene. The CDR3 spans 16 residues. The CDR3 DNA reads TGTGCCAGCAGCCTAACGGGACAGGCTACTTCCAATGAGCAGTTCTTC. Translated, it gives CASSLTGQATSNEQFF.

The chain couples TRBV11-2 to TRBJ1-5; TRBD1 might be the D (5 bases). With 1 base removed from V and 7 bases from J, the gap between germline ends came to 11 bases. Germline lookup yields CDR1 SGHAT and CDR2 FQNNGV. This CDR3 is built from 14 residues. CDR3 sequence reads: CASSLGTGGQPQHF. CDR3 nucleotides: TGTGCCAGCAGCTTAGGGACCGGGGGGCAGCCCCAGCATTTT.

The gene calls are TRBV5-5 and TRBJ1-1, with 10 bases matching TRBD1. V shed 3 bases, J shed 5 bases, and the junction held 7 bases outside the gene matches. This CDR3 contains 15 residues. The germline CDR1 and CDR2 sequences are SGHKS and YYEKEE (reference sequence). CDR3 DNA sequence: TGTGCCAGCAGCTCTTGGGGGACAGGGGTGACTGAAGCTTTCTTT. It is translated as CASSSWGTGVTEAFF. Filled out from reference TRBV5-5 and TRBJ1-1, the complete variable domain reads DAGVTQSPTHLIKTRGQQVTLRCSPISGHKSVSWYQQVLGQGPQFIFQYYEKEERGRGNFPDRFSARQFPNYSSELNVNALLLGDSALYLCASSSWGTGVTEAFFGQGTRLTVV.

The V and J genes are TRBV21-1 and TRBJ2-7; the D call TRBD2 from the table was never checked on the DNA. TRBV21-1 is an annotated pseudogene. The CDR3 is 16 residues long. DNA of the CDR3: TGTGCCAGCAGCAAAGCGCTTCAGCGGGAGGTCGACGAGCAGTACTTC. This codes for CASSKALQREVDEQYF.

This sequence joins TRBV18 and TRBJ2-7; 16 bases match TRBD2. Per the germline V gene, CDR1 is KGHSH and CDR2 is LQKENI. V was clipped by 3 bases and J by 6 bases; unmatched bases: 2. The CDR3 spans 15 residues. CDR3 sequence (DNA): TGTGCCAGCTCACCGGGACTAGCGGGAGGGCTCGAGCAGTACTTC. Translation: CASSPGLAGGLEQYF. Using reference TRBV18 and TRBJ2-7 for the parts outside the CDR3, the full variable domain is NAGVMQNPRHLVRRRGQEARLRCSPMKGHSHVYWYRQLPEEGLKFMVYLQKENIIDESGMPKERFSAEFPKEGPSILRIQQVVRGDSAAYFCASSPGLAGGLEQYFGPGTRLTVT.

The V gene is TRBV6-1, the J gene TRBJ1-5; 8 nucleotides match TRBD1. Germline CDR1 is MNHNS and CDR2 is SASEGT. The length of the CDR3 is 16 residues. With V trimmed by 4 bases and J by 2 bases, 7 bases remained unmatched. The CDR3 protein is CASSGAGGYRNQPQHF. The CDR3 nucleotides read TGTGCCAGCAGTGGGGCAGGGGGCTATCGCAATCAGCCCCAGCATTTT.

This clone is a singleton in its sample. The V call is TRBV19, the J call TRBJ1-2, with D perhaps matching TRBD1 (6 bases). CDR3 length: 14 amino acids. Germline V lookup: CDR1 LNHDA, CDR2 SQIVND (reference sequence). Trimming took off 2 bases at V and 7 bases at J, with 14 bases between the two ends. This chain's CDR3 is CASSITGDKSGYTF. CDR3 DNA sequence: TGTGCCAGTAGTATAACTGGGGACAAAAGTGGCTACACCTTC.

This clone has just a few counts. The chain is built from TRBV14 and TRBJ2-7; a weak D match, TRBD1 (6 bases). Germline lookup yields CDR1 SGHDN and CDR2 FVKESK. The CDR3 covers 15 residues. V dropped 1 base and J dropped 3 bases, with 13 bases sitting between them. The CDR3 DNA is TGTGCCAGCAGCCAAGGAACAGGGTACCACTACGAGCAGTACTTC. It translates to CASSQGTGYHYEQYF.

The genes are TRBV12-5 and TRBJ1-5; TRBD1 aligns across 7 bases. This CDR3 has 13 residues. With V trimmed by 8 bases and J by 2 bases, 3 bases remained unmatched. CDR1 is LGHNT, CDR2 FRNRAP, per germline. The CDR3 loop is CASSQGGNQPQHF. DNA for the CDR3: TGTGCTAGTTCCCAGGGGGGCAATCAGCCCCAGCATTTT.

The chain couples TRBV18 to TRBJ1-3; 9 bases agree with TRBD1. Germline V lookup: CDR1 KGHSH, CDR2 LQKENI. V shed 6 bases and J 2 bases; nucleotides not matched to a gene: 5. The CDR3 sequence is 15 residues long. The chain's CDR3 is CASSAGTGTGNTIYF. The CDR3 coding sequence is TGTGCCAGCTCGGCCGGGACAGGGACTGGAAACACCATATATTTT.

This clone has just a few counts. This chain uses TRBV15 with TRBJ2-7, with D possibly matching TRBD2 (5 bases). V was trimmed by 2 bases and J by 7 bases, leaving 12 bases between them. CDR3 size: 13 residues. From germline, CDR1 is LNHNV and CDR2 YYDKDF (reference sequence). CDR3 loop: CATSRSGDGEQYF. Here the CDR3 DNA reads TGTGCCACCAGCAGAAGCGGTGACGGGGAGCAGTACTTC.

The chain carries TRBV28 and TRBJ2-7, with D maybe TRBD1 (6 bases). Trimming left V 6 bases short and J 3 bases short, with 18 bases between. Germline loops: CDR1 MDHEN, CDR2 SYDVKM. The CDR3 runs 15 residues. In nucleotides, the CDR3 is TGTGCCAGCAGCCTTTACGGAACAGGGAGCTACGAGCAGTACTTC. This translates into CASSLYGTGSYEQYF.